The entry below describes one T cell receptor beta chain. What it binds is unknown. This specimen belongs to a study of T cells in Graves' hyperthyroidism and ophthalmopathy. Study-level results: It was a median approximately six months before onset that the model predicted ophthalmopathy.

The definition of stable Graves' hyperthyroidism was no ophthalmopathy progression within 18 months. The study left out patients who had uncontrolled infection, other autoimmune disease, pregnancy or lactation. The diagnostic basis comprised clinical symptoms, serum thyroxine and TRAb, thyroid ultrasound and orbital computed tomography. There are 14 residues in the CDR3. The V gene's germline CDR1 is MGHRA and CDR2 YSYEKL. V gave up 3 bases and J gave up 4 bases, with 12 bases separating them. Template material for amplifying TCR beta CDR3 regions consisted of RNA transcripts. When the TCR CDR3 underwent first-round RT-PCR, the HTBI primer set was used. TCRdb re-derived calls from the multiplex PCR reads in MiXCR, one entry per CDR3 protein. The sample records around 800,000 distinct CDR3 sequences, around 38% being singletons.

V usage is TRBV4-1 and J usage is TRBJ1-2; TRBD1 is a possible D gene (5 bases). This sequence originates from a man younger than 35 with Graves' hyperthyroidism. The source material was blood. The CDR3 here is CASSQPGQFYGYTF. The CDR3 DNA reads TGCGCCAGCAGCCAGCCTGGACAATTCTATGGCTACACCTTC.